The source of this T cell receptor beta chain is a study of blood T cells in healthy people across ages. Study overall: Template switching picked up about one barcoded beta molecule for each two T cells. Study outcomes and limitations: There was a strong correlation between TCR beta diversity and naive T cell percentage. Investigators treated diversity estimates from one million T cells as underestimates.

Germline V gives CDR1 DFQATT, CDR2 SNEGSKA (reference sequence). The CDR3 contains 15 residues. V lost 0 bases and J lost 6, with 17 bases in between. Regarding this clonotype: Antigen: not known.

A second PCR, run for about 6 to 11 cycles, used a sample-barcoded 5' primer plus a J-beta primer mix. Each CDR3 protein is one row after TCRdb ran MiXCR on the 5' RACE reads. The repertoire consists of about 650,000 distinct CDR3 sequences, with about 30% occurring once and the leading ten covering 15% to 19%. Sequencing used blood. The V and J genes are TRBV20-1 and TRBJ1-2; D may be TRBD1 (5 bases). The TCR was taken from a woman older than 75 in good health. The CDR3, as DNA: TGCAGTGCTAGAGATTCGGGGACCGTCGGCAATGGCTACACCTTC. This codes for CSARDSGTVGNGYTF.